Listed here is a single TCR beta chain. TCRdb used MiXCR to reprocess the 5' RACE reads, holding one entry per CDR3 protein. The sample consists of 450,000 to 600,000 distinct CDR3 sequences, about a sixth of them appearing once. The data are from a study of T cells after yellow fever vaccination. This CDR3 is 16 amino acids long. V gave up 6 bases and J gave up 11 bases; unmatched junction bases: 17. The germline gives CDR1 MNHNS, CDR2 SASEGT. The sequences come from PBMCs, collected 4 to 5 days after the first yellow fever vaccination. This TCR came from a man aged 18-30 years who received the YFV17D yellow fever vaccine. The V and J genes are TRBV6-1 and TRBJ2-2, with 8 nucleotides matching TRBD1. The CDR3 loop reads CASSPQPGQARDELFF. The CDR3 coding sequence is TGTGCCAGCAGCCCACAACCGGGACAGGCCCGTGACGAGCTGTTTTTT.